This T cell receptor beta chain was documented in a study of cytomegalovirus exposure and HLA in healthy donors (TCRdb year 2017). For the wider study: In an earlier analysis of some 610 of the donors, approximately 300 Gb of sequence data and 120 million or so unique TCR beta sequences from about 180 million T cells were reported. Among the approximately 430 genotyped donors, 81% belonged to the genetic ancestry cluster associated with self-reported Caucasian donors. Alongside the repertoire data, information on donor age, sex, ethnicity and CMV serostatus was compiled. An earlier analysis of approximately 500 of the donors applied high-throughput TCR beta sequencing to assess whether each TCR beta V gene segment acted as functional or pseudogenic. Because of strong linkage in the cohort, roughly five DR-DQ haplotypes were treated as single units for association and clustering. The study aimed to test whether signatures of past pathogen exposure could be identified by cataloging public T cell receptors. To predict cytomegalovirus infection status, the study combined high-throughput TCR immunosequencing, statistical association of individual TCRs with disease status, and machine learning. To study patterns of TCR occurrence, a later analysis re-analyzed previously published TCR beta repertoires from several hundred donors and added high-resolution HLA genotyping. Every repertoire in the discovery cohort had been generated on one and the same sequencing platform. In addition to the first cohort of 666 subjects, a separate validation cohort of 100 to 150 different subjects was used. Typing coverage varied by locus: 629-630 donors for A, B, C, DRB1 and DQB1; roughly 560 for DQA1; 606 for DPA1; approximately 470 for DPB1. Rather than using new phenotypic data, the later analysis identified candidate immune exposures from TCR beta sequences and from how often those sequences occurred across donors. A later genetic analysis took genome-wide SNP genotypes for about three fifths of the 666 donors and used that subset as a discovery cohort. Both class I and class II loci were covered by HLA typing, at four-digit resolution. An early release that covered several hundred HLA-typed donors contained about 300 gigabases of sequencing data and tens of millions of unique TCR sequences. Across around 400 genotyped donors of the cohort, an average of roughly 250,000 unique TCR beta nucleotide sequences per donor were sequenced, and 15% to 20% of those sequences were non-productive. The study profiled the T cell repertoires of under 850 subjects by immunosequencing and related them to cytomegalovirus serostatus. Here is what the overall study found, with its caveats: It was suggested by the authors that the approach could potentially be generalized to other disease states and immunological phenotypes. Cytomegalovirus status was reported to be diagnosed by the classifier with high specificity and sensitivity in both the original and validation cohorts. A group of highly shared sequence variants was considered likely to be a technical artifact of the sequencing pipeline. Most TCR sequences were seen in very few donors, while some public TCRs were found in many individuals. Because counts were too low, roughly 17 rarely observed V segments, including chromosome 9 orphons, were left out of the earlier analysis of a few hundred of the donors. Presence/absence analyses assumed roughly uniform sequencing depth across donors, an assumption that may not hold. A later genetic analysis associated a missense DCLRE1C variant with V-gene and J-gene trimming of TCR beta chains, and an independent cohort replicated the association. For the cohort, immune exposure information was limited to CMV serostatus. HLA typing was unavailable for some donors at each locus, so association tests used only the typed subset. When HLA alleles, especially DR and DQ, strongly co-occurred, TCR associations were difficult to assign to individual alleles. A total of roughly 160 TCR beta chains were listed by the study as associated with cytomegalovirus. A further reported finding was that TCR beta sequences accurately predicted the HLA-A and HLA-B alleles for most subjects in the first cohort. In an earlier analysis of some 640 of the donors, most TCR beta V segments were observed in productive rearrangements about 90% or about 30% of the time, broadly matching IMGT annotations. Only TCR beta chains were sequenced in this cohort, and the absence of alpha or paired-chain data limited detectable features. Because the 87-base-pair reads could not distinguish some IMGT-functional V segments, including TRBV6-2 and TRBV6-3, those segments were excluded. Most CMV-associated TCR beta chains appeared to be HLA-restricted in a later analysis, and the HLA associations seemed to be driven largely by CMV exposure. In a later analysis, HLA-associated TCR beta chains were found to be more clonally expanded and to have lower generation probabilities than equally common non-associated chains. Specific HLA alleles were associated with over 15,000 TCR beta sequences at a false discovery rate of 0.05 in a later analysis. Several of the top co-occurrence clusters appeared to be linked to parvovirus B19, influenza, CMV and Epstein-Barr virus, according to a later analysis. In a later analysis, TCR association rates were found to vary across HLA loci, with the most associated TCRs seen for DRB1 alleles and the fewest for HLA-C alleles. Linkage disequilibrium might explain the correlated functional status among segregating V segments, but an unknown experimental factor could not be excluded. Compared with the 666-donor mean, donors in an Asian-associated ancestry cluster had fewer N-insertions in productive TCRs, according to a later genetic analysis. Three of the identified cytomegalovirus-associated TCR beta chains were confirmed in vitro to be specific for cytomegalovirus antigens.

The library was generated by the immunoSEQ multiplex PCR assay. For the multiplex PCR, a mixture combining 60 forward primers for TCR Vbeta segments and 13 reverse primers for TCR Jbeta segments was used. A multiplex PCR assay on genomic DNA amplified the CDR3 region of rearranged TCR beta genes. The Illumina HiSeq System was used to sequence the amplified TCR beta libraries as 87-base-pair reads. Under the source paper's analysis protocol: A later analysis counted tens of millions of unique TCR beta chains across the 700 or so repertoires, and around 9.9 million of these chains were shared by at least two donors. Raw reads were error-corrected and collapsed into unique sequences by a nearest-neighbor algorithm in which closely related sequences were merged to remove PCR and sequencing errors. To assign V, D and J gene segments, CDR3 sequences were aligned to IMGT reference sequences. Each retained sequence needed at least a six-nucleotide match to both a V gene segment and a J gene segment. Rearrangements were classified as productive when the CDR3 lacked stop codons and remained in frame with V and J, and all other rearrangements were classified as non-productive. CDR3 was defined by IMGT convention, running from the second conserved V-encoded cysteine to the conserved J-encoded phenylalanine. The earlier analysis of some 600 of the donors excluded sequences that lacked an unambiguous match to a single V gene segment. In an earlier analysis of almost 600 of the donors, a V segment was called functional when productive rearrangements were above 56.7%, and segregating when the standard deviation between donors exceeded 5%. To diagnose cytomegalovirus status from the catalog of TCR beta chain sequences, a statistical classification framework was built. In a later analysis, V and J genes were assigned by comparing TCR nucleotide sequences against IMGT/GENE-DB human TR gene sequences. The TCRdist pipeline was used in a later analysis to assign CDR3 sequences and most-parsimonious VDJ recombination scenarios. In a later analysis, each TCR beta chain was defined by its CDR3 amino acid sequence together with its V-gene family, and reads lacking a unique V-gene family were excluded. A later analysis removed over 500 highly shared, low-generation-probability nucleotide sequences to deal with suspected cross-contamination and a sequencing artifact. For each public chain, a later analysis derived a clonal expansion index from normalized ranks of inferred template counts within each repertoire. A later analysis computed generation probabilities with a VDJ recombination model fitted to out-of-frame rearrangements, and checked the results against IGoR. In a later analysis, TCR-TCR, TCR-HLA and TCR-CMV co-occurrence was scored with hypergeometric tests, and a repertoire-size bias correction was applied to TCR pairs. In a later analysis, false discovery rates were estimated by permuting HLA or CMV assignments 20 times. In a later analysis, co-occurring TCRs were grouped using DBSCAN, and TCRdist sequence similarity was added for clustering within HLA-allele-positive subsets. Repertoires with fewer than 30,000 or more than 120,000 public chains, plus five repertoires with anomalous nucleotide sharing, were excluded from co-occurrence clustering. Here the immuneACCESS table is served through TCRdb, limited to in-frame sequences with V and J called. Missing clones are a known gap in these copies; in checked studies unresolved V genes cover under half, and the rest lacks a known reason. V, J and clone size are taken as reported in that table, and D and trimming were inferred from the DNA itself. This sample comprises some 170,000 clones, roughly 76% of them detected only once. About 12% of the sample is held by the ten biggest clonotypes.

Details on this clone: Its binding antigen is unknown. Qualities for individual bases were not recorded, and no much larger clone is one base off.

The cohort comprised several hundred healthy bone marrow donors. At the time of sampling, every cohort member was nominally healthy, though immune exposures that went unrecorded were likely present. The donor was CMV seronegative and belonged to the group of around 350 seronegative cohort members. A peripheral blood sample was provided by each donor, and peripheral blood mononuclear cells were used for TCR beta sequencing. The Qiagen DNeasy Blood Extraction Kit was used to extract genomic DNA from the blood cell samples. The germline V gene (reference sequence) provides CDR1 MNHNY and CDR2 SVGAGI. V loses 4 bases of germline sequence and J loses 0 bases, and the interval between the two ends is 12 bases. The cysteine opens and the phenylalanine closes a CDR3 of 15 amino acids. The only DNA kept is the CDR3, 45 bases in frame from the first base.

Sequencing used PBMCs. The sequence links TRBV6-6 to TRBJ1-1; a confident D gene designation cannot be given. This TCR derives from a woman between 45 and 65 years old in good health and CMV-seronegative. The nucleotide sequence reads TGTGCCAGCAGTTCACAGACAATCATGAACACTGAAGCTTTCTTT. Translated, this is CASSSQTIMNTEAFF.